The 12 T cell receptor beta chains below come from one sample, sequenced in a study of T cell clonality in common variable immunodeficiency. These receptors are not linked to any known antigen. Some clones are missing from TCRdb's copy, which holds only in-frame ones; the method was immunoSEQ multiplex PCR. Found here are more than 9,000 clones, no singletons; the ten largest cover 6%. Overall study findings and caveats: Reportedly, TCR beta sequences from common variable immunodeficiency showed fewer deletions and N-nucleotide insertions.

Sequencing was carried out using peripheral blood mononuclear cells. Receptor source: a human donor with common variable immunodeficiency.

There are a few counts of this clone. The read terminates 3 residues ahead of where the CDR3 ends, so the germline J gene completes it. V gene TRBV6-2 or TRBV6-3 combines with J gene TRBJ2-5, with 10 bases fitting TRBD1. Looked up from germline, CDR1 is MNHEY and CDR2 is SVGEGT. J gave up 2 bases and V 0 bases, and 3 bases lay outside the gene matches. The CDR3 spans 16 residues. This CDR3 reads CASSYSGTGAQETQYF. The DNA read from the CDR3 is TGTGCCAGCAGTTACTCTGGGACAGGGGCTCAAGAGACC.

With regard to this clone: From the germline J gene comes the end of the CDR3, since the read stops 3 residues before it. The chain is built from TRBV7-2 and TRBJ1-5; D gene uncertain. Between the trimmed V and J ends, which lost 1 base and 5 bases, there was a span of 3 bases. CDR1 is SGHTA, CDR2 FQGNSA, per germline. The CDR3 spans 12 residues. CDR3 region: CASSLGHQPQHF. Incomplete CDR3 DNA: TGTGCCAGCAGCTTAGGGCATCAGCCC.

This clone was found a few times. The read ends 3 residues early relative to the CDR3; the germline J gene fills the gap. V is TRBV18 and J is TRBJ1-5; 8 bases line up with TRBD1. This CDR3 comprises 15 residues. The ends lost 3 bases at V and 1 base at J; junction bases unmatched: 2. Germline lookup yields CDR1 KGHSH and CDR2 LQKENI. The CDR3 DNA, read in part, is TGTGCCAGCTCACCGACAGGGGCCAGCAATCAGCCC. Translation gives CASSPTGASNQP. The full CDR3 is CASSPTGASNQPQHF. The variable domain in full, with the rest retrieved from reference TRBV18 and TRBJ1-5, is NAGVMQNPRHLVRRRGQEARLRCSPMKGHSHVYWYRQLPEEGLKFMVYLQKENIIDESGMPKERFSAEFPKEGPSILRIQQVVRGDSAAYFCASSPTGASNQPQHFGDGTRLSIL.

Points on this clone: The sequenced fragment ends 3 residues before the CDR3 boundary, so the rest is inferred from the germline J gene. The chain combines TRBV7-2 with TRBJ1-2, with TRBD1 matching 8 bases. Looked up from germline, CDR1 is SGHTA and CDR2 is FQGNSA. This CDR3 comprises 13 residues. CDR3 amino acids: CASSPTGVGGYTF. CDR3 bases read: TGTGCCAGCAGCCCGACAGGGGTAGGGGGC.

This clone showed up just a few times. Here the CDR3 reads CACKRLETQYF. CDR3 DNA (partial): TGTGCCTGCAAAAGGCTGGAGACC. The V and J genes are TRBV30 and TRBJ2-5; unclear D gene. The CDR3 end is not reached by the read, which stops 3 residues before it; the germline J gene fills it in. Trimming took off 6 bases at V and 5 bases at J, with 10 bases between the two ends. The CDR3 length is 11 residues. Germline V gene lookup returns CDR1 GTSNPN and CDR2 SVGIG (reference sequence). The full variable domain, completed using reference TRBV30 and TRBJ2-5, is SQTIHQWPATLVQPVGSPLSLECTVEGTSNPNLYWYRQAAGRGLQLLFYSVGIGQISSEVPQNLSASRPQDRQFILSSKKLLLSDSGFYLCACKRLETQYFGPGTRLLVL.

This clone was picked up a small number of times. The read gets to within 3 residues of the CDR3 end, and the germline J gene fills in the rest. The gene calls are TRBV18 and TRBJ2-1; 13 bases agree with TRBD2. V gave up 0 bases and J gave up 6 bases; unmatched junction bases: 5. The CDR3 length is 17 residues. The germline V gene encodes CDR1 KGHSH and CDR2 LQKENI. The CDR3 spells CASSPPGLAGASNEQFF. The sequenced CDR3 bases are TGTGCCAGCTCACCACCCGGACTAGCGGGAGCGAGCAATGAG.

On this clone itself: The read ends 3 residues early relative to the CDR3; the germline J gene fills the gap. This chain joins TRBV5-1 and TRBJ2-5; 8 bases are shared with TRBD1. Germline values: CDR1 SGHRS, CDR2 YFSETQ. V lost 4 bases, J lost 5 bases, and 10 bases stayed unmatched. This CDR3 has 15 residues. The CDR3 bases that were read are TGCGCCAGCAGCACGGGGACAGGCTTATGGGAGACC. The encoded protein is CASSTGTGLWET. The whole CDR3 protein is CASSTGTGLWETQYF.

Turning to this clone: The read ends 3 residues shy of where the CDR3 ends; the end is completed using the germline J gene. The J gene is TRBJ2-2, the V gene TRBV19; D is unresolved. Trimming removed 5 bases at V and 6 bases at J, with 10 bases between. The CDR3 is 13 amino acids. Per the germline V gene, CDR1 is LNHDA and CDR2 is SQIVND (reference sequence). CDR3 amino acids: CASSPSRPGELFF. Partial CDR3 DNA: TGTGCCAGTAGTCCTAGTAGACCCGGGGAG.

This clone was observed a handful of times. The CDR3 end falls 3 residues outside the read, so it is completed with the germline J gene. The chain links TRBV11-2 to TRBJ2-7; D gene uncertain. The germline V gene has CDR1 SGHAT and CDR2 FQNNGV. With 5 bases removed from V and 0 bases from J, the gap between germline ends came to 11 bases. CDR3 length: 14 residues. The CDR3 is CASSHEQSSYEQYF. The sequenced CDR3 bases are TGTGCCAGCAGCCACGAACAGAGCTCCTACGAG.

Comments on this clone: The sequence runs out 3 residues before the end of the CDR3; the remainder is reconstructed from the germline J gene. This chain connects TRBV7-3 to TRBJ2-1, with 9 bases aligning to TRBD2. Germline values: CDR1 SGHTA, CDR2 FQGTGA. The V segment lost 5 bases and the J segment 5 bases; nucleotides outside the gene matches: 1. CDR3 length: 13 residues. The chain's CDR3 is CASSLAGNNEQFF. The part of the CDR3 DNA that was read is TGTGCCAGCAGCCTAGCGGGGAACAATGAG.

This clone ranks as medium-sized. CDR3 DNA, as far as it was read: TGCAGTGCTAGAGGTCCAGGAGCGGGGGGAAACACCGGGGAG. Amino acid sequence: CSARGPGAGGNTGE. The whole CDR3 sequence is CSARGPGAGGNTGELFF. This chain uses TRBV20-1 with TRBJ2-2; 9 bases align to TRBD2. Read sequence stops 3 residues before the CDR3 end, and the germline J gene provides the missing end. Germline trimming cut 1 base from V and 2 bases from J; bases unmatched to any gene: 8. Germline CDR1 DFQATT, CDR2 SNEGSKA (reference sequence). The CDR3 has 17 residues.

In this sample, this clone turned up a few times. The read falls 3 residues short of the CDR3 end, and the missing part is taken from the germline J gene. The rearrangement uses TRBV18 and TRBJ2-5, with 8 bases that match TRBD1. This CDR3 region has 15 residues. Per the germline V gene, CDR1 is KGHSH and CDR2 is LQKENI. The trim removed 3 bases at V and 4 bases at J, leaving 7 bases unmatched. CDR3 protein: CASSPTGGGLETQYF. CDR3 bases read: TGTGCCAGCTCACCTACAGGGGGAGGCCTAGAGACC.